The 25 T cell receptor beta chains in this list originate from one sample, sequenced in a study of T-cell reconstitution after alpha-beta-depleted transplantation in children. Preparation of the TCRbeta library was carried out with unique molecular identifiers. MiXCR was run by TCRdb on the PCR reads, yielding one entry per CDR3 protein. The data contain about 540,000 distinct CDR3 sequences, 15% to 20% of them singletons. The sample consisted of PBMCs from the stem cell graft donor, taken from the stem cell graft. These receptors were collected from a human donor who donated a stem cell graft to a child with acute lymphoblastic leukemia.

The chain couples TRBV7-3 to TRBJ1-1, with 10 bases aligning to TRBD1. The CDR3 spans 14 residues. The ends lost 5 bases at V and 5 bases at J; junction bases unmatched: 5. Germline V gives CDR1 SGHTA, CDR2 FQGTGA. CDR3 residues: CASSPGTGETEAFF. CDR3 nucleotide sequence: TGTGCCAGCAGCCCCGGGACAGGGGAAACTGAAGCTTTCTTT.

The V call is TRBV4-1, the J call TRBJ2-1; D gene ambiguous. Deletions cut 6 bases from V and 0 bases from J, with 9 bases between. CDR1 and CDR2 from the germline V gene are MGHRA and YSYEKL. The CDR3 has 14 residues. CDR3 DNA: TGCGCCAGCAGGCCGGAGAGCTCCTACAATGAGCAGTTCTTC. Translation: CASRPESSYNEQFF.

This clonotype has only a few counts. The chain couples TRBV20-1 to TRBJ2-1; weak D call: TRBD2 (6 bases). The V end lost 1 base, the J end lost 6 bases, and 19 bases lay between the germline ends. The CDR3 length is 16 residues. The V gene's germline CDR1 is DFQATT and CDR2 SNEGSKA (reference sequence). CDR3 residues: CSARATGTPSRNEQFF. The CDR3 nucleotides read TGCAGTGCTAGAGCTACCGGGACTCCCTCGCGCAATGAGCAGTTCTTC.

In its sample, this clonotype was seen a few times. V usage is TRBV5-1 and J usage is TRBJ1-5; 8 bases are a match to TRBD1. Germline CDR1 reads SGHRS; CDR2 reads YFSETQ. J was trimmed by 9 bases and V by 4 bases; bases with no gene match: 9. The CDR3 has 14 amino acids. The chain's CDR3 is CASSPGTGARPQHF. In nucleotides, the CDR3 is TGCGCCAGCAGCCCCGGGACAGGAGCTCGGCCCCAGCATTTT.

As DNA, the CDR3 is TGTGCCAGCGCCCCGGGCACAGCTAACTATGGCTACACCTTC. This codes for CASAPGTANYGYTF. This sequence joins TRBV27 and TRBJ1-2; no clear D. Germline V gives CDR1 MNHEY, CDR2 SMNVEV (reference sequence). The CDR3 loop spans 14 amino acids. Deletions cut 8 bases from V and 0 bases from J, with 13 bases between.

CDR3 coding DNA: TGTGCCAGCAGTTTAGGTTACAGGGCCCAAGAGACCCAGTACTTC. Translating gives CASSLGYRAQETQYF. The chain recombines TRBV28 with TRBJ2-5, with D possibly being TRBD1 (6 bases). Germline-derived CDR1 and CDR2 are MDHEN and SYDVKM. The CDR3 has 15 amino acids. V was cut by 2 bases and J by 1 base, with 11 bases left in between.

This clonotype was found a few times. The chain couples TRBV5-1 to TRBJ2-2; 11 bases are shared with TRBD1. Germline values: CDR1 SGHRS, CDR2 YFSETQ. This CDR3 is built from 17 residues. Trimming removed 4 bases from V and 2 bases from J; junction bases left unmatched: 7. CDR3 sequence: CASSQDRGRTNTGELFF. The CDR3 DNA sequence: TGCGCCAGCAGCCAGGACAGGGGGCGTACCAACACCGGGGAGCTGTTTTTT.

The CDR3 sequence: CASSYGGVAKNIQYF. CDR3 in DNA: TGTGCCAGCAGTTACGGGGGGGTAGCCAAAAACATTCAGTACTTC. V gene TRBV28 combines with J gene TRBJ2-4; 8 bases match TRBD2. Germline V lookup: CDR1 MDHEN, CDR2 SYDVKM. The CDR3 spans 15 residues. The junction had 2 bases not matched to a gene; V was cut back by 4 bases and J by 0 bases.

This clonotype was seen only a few times. The chain has TRBV10-1 and TRBJ2-2; D unresolved. Germline-derived CDR1 and CDR2 are WNHNN and SYGVQD (reference sequence). Trimming cost V 3 bases and J 6 bases, with 5 bases left between them. The CDR3 runs 12 residues. The DNA for the CDR3 is TGCGCCAGCAGTGAAGACGCCGGGGAGCTGTTTTTT. It yields the protein CASSEDAGELFF.

Only a few counts were recorded for this clonotype. The chain is built from TRBV29-1 and TRBJ2-3; tentatively, D is TRBD2 (5 bases). Germline V gene sequence: CDR1 SQVTM, CDR2 ANQGSEA. V was clipped by 7 bases and J by 0 bases, with 14 bases between them. CDR3 size: 14 residues. The CDR3 region is CSGWTATSTDTQYF. The CDR3, as DNA: TGCAGCGGATGGACTGCCACTAGCACAGATACGCAGTATTTT.

This clonotype was found many times. The J gene is TRBJ2-7, the V gene TRBV5-1; D is undetermined. V was shortened by 0 bases and J by 1 base, with 8 bases between the two germline ends. Looked up from germline, CDR1 is SGHRS and CDR2 is YFSETQ. This CDR3 is 14 amino acids long. In DNA, the CDR3 is TGCGCCAGCAGCTTGGCCCGGACGTCCTACGAGCAGTACTTC. It codes for CASSLARTSYEQYF.

This clonotype was observed a handful of times. The genes are TRBV18 and TRBJ2-7; TRBD2 might be the D (5 bases). The germline CDR1 and CDR2 sequences are KGHSH and LQKENI. This CDR3 is 13 amino acids long. V gave up 0 bases and J gave up 6 bases, with 9 bases separating them. The chain's CDR3 is CASSPPAAGEQYF. For the CDR3, the DNA is TGTGCCAGCTCACCACCAGCCGCGGGCGAGCAGTACTTC.

This clonotype was recorded a few times. The chain carries TRBV7-8 and TRBJ2-5; 7 bases are a match to TRBD2. Looked up from germline, CDR1 is SGHVS and CDR2 is FQNEAQ. Unmatched junction bases numbered 9, after V lost 1 base and J lost 4 bases. This CDR3 region has 16 residues. The CDR3, as DNA: TGTGCCAGCAGCTTAGTTGCCGGGAGGAGGAGAGAGACCCAGTACTTC. Translation gives CASSLVAGRRRETQYF. The whole variable domain, remainder taken from reference TRBV7-8 and TRBJ2-5, is GAGVSQSPRYKVAKRGQDVALRCDPISGHVSLFWYQQALGQGPEFLTYFQNEAQLDKSGLPSDRFFAERPEGSVSTLKIQRTQQEDSAVYLCASSLVAGRRRETQYFGPGTRLLVL.

This clonotype was detected only a few times. CDR3 DNA sequence: TGTGCCAGCAGCGCTCAGACAGGGTTGAACACTGAAGCTTTCTTT. It translates to CASSAQTGLNTEAFF. V usage is TRBV3-1 and J usage is TRBJ1-1, with 7 bases aligning to TRBD1. The V segment lost 5 bases and the J segment 0 bases; nucleotides outside the gene matches: 6. CDR1 and CDR2 from the germline V gene are LGHDT and YNNKEL (reference sequence). This CDR3 comprises 15 residues. The full variable domain, completed using reference TRBV3-1 and TRBJ1-1, is DTAVSQTPKYLVTQMGNDKSIKCEQNLGHDTMYWYKQDSKKFLKIMFSYNNKELIINETVPNRFSPKSPDKAHLNLHINSLELGDSAVYFCASSAQTGLNTEAFFGQGTRLTVV.

The V and J genes are TRBV3-1 and TRBJ2-5, with 9 bases aligning to TRBD2. Germline CDR1 is LGHDT and CDR2 is YNNKEL (reference sequence). CDR3 size: 17 residues. J was trimmed by 3 bases and V by 0 bases; bases with no gene match: 8. In DNA form, the CDR3 reads TGTGCCAGCAGCCAAGATCCGAGACTAGCGGAGAAAGAGACCCAGTACTTC. Protein product: CASSQDPRLAEKETQYF.

V usage is TRBV28 and J usage is TRBJ2-7; D is possibly TRBD1 (6 bases). CDR3 size: 15 residues. Germline values: CDR1 MDHEN, CDR2 SYDVKM. Trimming stripped 3 bases from V and 1 base from J, with 13 bases between. In nucleotides, the CDR3 is TGTGCCAGCAGTTTGAAAGGGGGTCTATCCTACGAGCAGTACTTC. Protein product: CASSLKGGLSYEQYF.

The V call is TRBV20-1, the J call TRBJ2-1, with 7 bases lining up with TRBD2. Germline CDR1 and CDR2: DFQATT and SNEGSKA (reference sequence). The ends lost 5 bases at V and 2 bases at J; junction bases unmatched: 12. The length of the CDR3 is 16 residues. CDR3 DNA sequence: TGCAGTGCTGACGGACTAGGAGTCGGGGCCTACAATGAGCAGTTCTTC. Its translation is CSADGLGVGAYNEQFF.

This clonotype was seen only a few times. The genes are TRBV5-1 and TRBJ2-1; 9 nucleotides match TRBD2. The germline V gene has CDR1 SGHRS and CDR2 YFSETQ. Trimming cost V 4 bases and J 0 bases; bases outside gene matches: 11. The CDR3 runs 18 residues. The CDR3: CASSGPSGRPSSYNEQFF. In nucleotides, the CDR3 is TGCGCCAGCAGCGGGCCGAGCGGGAGGCCGAGCTCCTACAATGAGCAGTTCTTC.

In its sample, this clonotype was seen a few times. The chain combines TRBV7-8 with TRBJ1-6; 7 nucleotides align to TRBD1. V lost 3 bases, J lost 8 bases, and 4 bases stayed unmatched. The CDR3 is 14 residues long. Germline V gene sequence: CDR1 SGHVS, CDR2 FQNEAQ. CDR3 amino acids: CASSLGTVDSPLHF. The CDR3, as DNA: TGTGCCAGCAGCTTGGGGACAGTAGATTCACCCCTCCACTTT. Full variable domain (missing parts from reference TRBV7-8 and TRBJ1-6): GAGVSQSPRYKVAKRGQDVALRCDPISGHVSLFWYQQALGQGPEFLTYFQNEAQLDKSGLPSDRFFAERPEGSVSTLKIQRTQQEDSAVYLCASSLGTVDSPLHFGNGTRLTVT.

The chain combines TRBV20-1 with TRBJ2-5; 7 bases align to TRBD1. J lost 5 bases, V lost 0 bases, and 6 bases had no gene match. The germline V gene has CDR1 DFQATT and CDR2 SNEGSKA (reference sequence). The CDR3 totals 14 residues. The CDR3 sequence is CSAREGQVVETQYF. The CDR3 DNA follows: TGCAGTGCTAGAGAAGGACAGGTAGTGGAGACCCAGTACTTC.

This clonotype was seen a handful of times. The V gene is TRBV7-9, the J gene TRBJ2-1; maybe TRBD2 (6 bases). V was trimmed by 6 bases and J by 15 bases, leaving 18 bases between them. This CDR3 contains 12 residues. Germline CDR1 is SEHNR and CDR2 is FQNEAQ (reference sequence). The CDR3 region is CASSFQGLGGFF. The CDR3 DNA reads TGTGCCAGCAGTTTCCAGGGACTCGGCGGGTTCTTC.

This sequence joins TRBV5-1 and TRBJ2-1; no reliable D call. Deletions cut 5 bases from V and 3 bases from J, with 18 bases between. CDR3 length equals 16 residues. Germline V gene data show CDR1 as SGHRS and CDR2 as YFSETQ. The CDR3 bases are TGCGCCAGCAGACTTTCTACGGTTACCGGCTACAATGAGCAGTTCTTC. Its translation: CASRLSTVTGYNEQFF.

This clonotype was picked up a small number of times. The chain has TRBV14 and TRBJ2-1, with D unresolved. Germline V lookup: CDR1 SGHDN, CDR2 FVKESK. The CDR3 has 15 residues. V dropped 0 bases and J dropped 10 bases, with 16 bases sitting between them. The CDR3 spells CASSQEPSYGLEQFF. CDR3 DNA: TGTGCCAGCAGCCAAGAGCCGAGTTACGGCTTAGAGCAGTTCTTC.

This clonotype was counted many times. V gene TRBV5-1 combines with J gene TRBJ2-7; 7 bases line up with TRBD1. There are 15 residues in the CDR3. From germline, CDR1 is SGHRS and CDR2 YFSETQ. Trimming cost V 4 bases and J 5 bases; bases outside gene matches: 12. The CDR3 sequence: CASSRTPGTAHEQYF. CDR3 nucleotides: TGCGCCAGCAGCCGAACCCCTGGGACAGCGCACGAGCAGTACTTC.

This clonotype was recorded a few times. The chain joins TRBV5-1 to TRBJ2-2; D is unresolved. This CDR3 region has 16 residues. Trimming took 0 bases from V and 0 from J, leaving 9 bases between them. Germline CDR1 is SGHRS and CDR2 is YFSETQ. CDR3 loop: CASSLAFGPNTGELFF. CDR3 bases: TGCGCCAGCAGCTTGGCCTTCGGCCCGAACACCGGGGAGCTGTTTTTT.